Shown below are 32 T cell receptor beta chains from a single sample sequenced in a study of shared clonotypes between healthy human individuals. TCRdb keeps only in-frame clones here, not all; method: immunoSEQ multiplex PCR. This repertoire shows over a million clones, roughly 97% found once; its top ten account for over 1%. The specimen sequenced was naive CD4+ T cells sorted from blood. As to subset: CD45RA+ positively selected. The receptor set was obtained from a man aged 25 to 40 in good health.

This chain links TRBV6-5 with TRBJ2-3; 7 bases agree with TRBD2. CDR1 is MNHEY and CDR2 is SVGAGI in the germline V gene. The CDR3 contains 15 residues. V was clipped by 5 bases and J by 2 bases; unmatched bases: 7. The CDR3 DNA is TGTGCCAGCAGTGTTCGGGACTACCACACAGATACGCAGTATTTT. This encodes CASSVRDYHTDTQYF.

Only one count was recorded for this clone. The chain uses TRBV7-8 and TRBJ2-3; no firm D call. Trimming cost V 5 bases and J 2 bases, with 14 bases left between them. This CDR3 contains 15 residues. CDR1 is SGHVS and CDR2 is FQNEAQ in the germline V gene. CDR3 sequence (DNA): TGTGCCAGCAGCCAGACCAAGCCAAACACAGATACGCAGTATTTT. Residues: CASSQTKPNTDTQYF.

A remark on this clone: The identical CDR3 is also encoded by other nucleotide sequences in the sample. The rearrangement joins TRBV29-1 to TRBJ2-1; TRBD2 aligns across 8 bases. The ends lost 6 bases at V and 1 base at J; junction bases unmatched: 5. The CDR3 contains 14 residues. Germline V gene sequence: CDR1 SQVTM, CDR2 ANQGSEA. CDR3 sequence: CSVRTSGSYNEQFF. CDR3 DNA sequence: TGCAGCGTGAGAACTAGCGGTTCCTACAATGAGCAGTTCTTC.

The chain has TRBV5-1 and TRBJ2-3; no firm D call. CDR3 length: 12 amino acids. Germline V gene sequence: CDR1 SGHRS, CDR2 YFSETQ. Trimming stripped 2 bases from V and 5 bases from J, with 6 bases between. The CDR3 reads CASSFEVDTQYF. The CDR3 region has the DNA TGCGCCAGCAGCTTCGAGGTAGATACGCAGTATTTT.

The gene calls are TRBV29-1 and TRBJ1-1, with D possibly TRBD1 on 5 matching bases. The CDR3 sequence is 14 residues long. Trimming stripped 3 bases from V and 1 base from J, with 12 bases between. CDR1 and CDR2 (germline): SQVTM, ANQGSEA. The CDR3 loop is CSVDRTLTNTEAFF. The CDR3 nucleotides are TGCAGCGTTGACCGGACACTGACGAACACTGAAGCTTTCTTT.

This chain uses TRBV14 with TRBJ2-7; D call uncertain. Per the germline V gene, CDR1 is SGHDN and CDR2 is FVKESK. Trimming cost V 0 bases and J 7 bases, with 13 bases left between them. The CDR3 length is 14 residues. In DNA form, the CDR3 reads TGTGCCAGCAGCCAAGATTATAGGGTAAGGGAGCAGTACTTC. Translation gives CASSQDYRVREQYF.

The V gene is TRBV10-1, the J gene TRBJ2-7; no firm D call. This CDR3 has 13 amino acids. Trimming removed 5 bases at V and 5 bases at J, with 13 bases between. Germline-derived CDR1 and CDR2 are WNHNN and SYGVQD (reference sequence). In nucleotides, the CDR3 is TGCGCCAGCAGTAATTCCCTGGGTGACGAGCAGTACTTC. Its translation is CASSNSLGDEQYF.

The J gene is TRBJ1-1, the V gene TRBV10-2; TRBD1 might be the D (6 bases). Trimming removed 3 bases at V and 5 bases at J, with 13 bases between. The CDR3 sequence is 14 residues long. The germline CDR1 and CDR2 sequences are WSHSY and SAAADI. CDR3 DNA sequence: TGCGCCAGCAGTGACAGGGGAGTAAGAACTGAAGCTTTCTTT. It yields the protein CASSDRGVRTEAFF.

The chain carries TRBV18 and TRBJ2-1; 9 bases are a match to TRBD1. This CDR3 is 16 amino acids long. Trimming removed 6 bases from V and 0 bases from J; junction bases left unmatched: 6. Germline CDR1 KGHSH, CDR2 LQKENI. CDR3 DNA sequence: TGTGCCAGCTCCCCGGGACAGGGTAGCTCCTACAATGAGCAGTTCTTC. Its translation is CASSPGQGSSYNEQFF.

This clone was detected once. The CDR3: CASSPDRGAGGYQPQHF. CDR3 DNA: TGTGCCAGTAGTCCCGACCGAGGGGCAGGAGGCTATCAGCCCCAGCATTTT. This chain uses TRBV19 with TRBJ1-5; perhaps TRBD1 as D (5 bases). This CDR3 region has 17 residues. CDR1 and CDR2 (germline): LNHDA, SQIVND (reference sequence). The V gene lost 5 bases and the J gene lost 5 bases, with 22 bases spanning the gap.

V is TRBV11-1 and J is TRBJ2-7; D remains unclear. The germline CDR1 and CDR2 sequences are SGHAT and FQDESV (reference sequence). CDR3 length equals 12 residues. The V and J ends lost 0 bases and 5 bases respectively, with 5 bases between them. This CDR3 reads CASSLAEHEQYF. The CDR3 DNA reads TGTGCCAGCAGCTTAGCGGAGCACGAGCAGTACTTC.

The chain links TRBV7-2 to TRBJ1-3; D is ambiguous. The germline V and J ends were trimmed by 6 bases and 4 bases, with 13 bases remaining between them. Germline V lookup: CDR1 SGHTA, CDR2 FQGNSA. The CDR3 length is 14 residues. CDR3 sequence: CASRADVGGNTIYF. Written as DNA, the CDR3 is TGTGCCAGCAGGGCCGATGTGGGAGGAAACACCATATATTTT. The entire variable domain, with the rest obtained from reference TRBV7-2 and TRBJ1-3, is as follows: GAGVSQSPSNKVTEKGKDVELRCDPISGHTALYWYRQSLGQGLEFLIYFQGNSAPDKSGLPSDRFSAERTGGSVSTLTIQRTQQEDSAVYLCASRADVGGNTIYFGEGSWLTVV.

The V and J genes are TRBV18 and TRBJ2-1; TRBD1 agrees at 7 bases. CDR3 size: 15 residues. Germline CDR1 KGHSH, CDR2 LQKENI. Germline trimming cut 3 bases from V and 9 bases from J; bases unmatched to any gene: 11. CDR3 sequence: CASSPVGRGSSEQFF. Here the CDR3 DNA reads TGTGCCAGCTCACCTGTAGGCAGGGGGTCGTCTGAGCAGTTCTTC.

The chain recombines TRBV11-2 with TRBJ1-1; 7 bases map to TRBD1. This CDR3 has 15 residues. Germline CDR1 SGHAT, CDR2 FQNNGV. With V trimmed by 5 bases and J by 1 base, 7 bases remained unmatched. CDR3 sequence (DNA): TGTGCCAGCAGCCAATTCAGGGGGACGAACACTGAAGCTTTCTTT. It codes for CASSQFRGTNTEAFF.

Points on this clone: This CDR3 is also generated by other DNA sequences in the sample. This chain connects TRBV5-4 to TRBJ2-7; D remains ambiguous. V lost 3 bases, J lost 4 bases, and 11 bases lay in between. Germline CDR1 and CDR2: SGHNT and YYREEE (reference sequence). The CDR3 has 13 amino acids. The CDR3 region is CASSSGPSYEQYF. CDR3 coding DNA: TGTGCCAGCAGCTCCGGGCCTTCGTACGAGCAGTACTTC. The whole variable domain, filled in from reference TRBV5-4 and TRBJ2-7, reads ETGVTQSPTHLIKTRGQQVTLRCSSQSGHNTVSWYQQALGQGPQFIFQYYREEENGRGNFPPRFSGLQFPNYSSELNVNALELDDSALYLCASSSGPSYEQYFGPGTRLTVT.

This clone was detected once. V and J are TRBV11-2 and TRBJ2-7, with D perhaps TRBD1 or TRBD2 (5 bases each). The germline CDR1 and CDR2 sequences are SGHAT and FQNNGV. The CDR3 has 16 amino acids. The V end lost 4 bases, the J end lost 3 bases, and 19 bases lay between the germline ends. The CDR3 bases are TGTGCCAGCAGCTCACTCCGGGACGAAAAAGACTACGAGCAGTACTTC. Translated, it gives CASSSLRDEKDYEQYF.

This clone appeared a single time. V gene TRBV4-3 combines with J gene TRBJ2-6, with D perhaps being TRBD1 or TRBD2 (6 bases each). V was trimmed by 2 bases and J by 0 bases, leaving 8 bases between them. Germline assignment: CDR1 LGHNA and CDR2 YSLEER. This CDR3 comprises 16 residues. The CDR3 DNA sequence: TGCGCCAGCAGCCAATCGGGGGCCTCTGGGGCCAACGTCCTGACTTTC. This gives the protein CASSQSGASGANVLTF.

CDR3 bases: TGTGCCAGTAGTATTTTGGGGGCCTTGAACACTGAAGCTTTCTTT. It translates to CASSILGALNTEAFF. The chain joins TRBV19 to TRBJ1-1; possible D gene TRBD1, 6 bases. Germline values: CDR1 LNHDA, CDR2 SQIVND (reference sequence). V was clipped by 3 bases and J by 0 bases, with 11 bases between them. The CDR3 covers 15 residues. Supplemented by reference TRBV19 and TRBJ1-1, the full variable domain reads DGGITQSPKYLFRKEGQNVTLSCEQNLNHDAMYWYRQDPGQGLRLIYYSQIVNDFQKGDIAEGYSVSREKKESFPLTVTSAQKNPTAFYLCASSILGALNTEAFFGQGTRLTVV.

The chain uses TRBV5-1 and TRBJ2-2; D unresolved. Deletions cut 5 bases from V and 0 bases from J, with 11 bases between. This CDR3 has 15 amino acids. Germline V gene lookup returns CDR1 SGHRS and CDR2 YFSETQ. The DNA for the CDR3 is TGCGCCAGCAGTCCCCGCGGAGCGAACACCGGGGAGCTGTTTTTT. Translated: CASSPRGANTGELFF.

This chain joins TRBV6-5 and TRBJ2-7, with D possibly being TRBD1 (6 bases). Germline V CDR1 and CDR2: MNHEY, SVGAGI. The CDR3 has 14 residues. V was clipped by 5 bases and J by 4 bases, with 15 bases between them. CDR3 nucleotides: TGTGCCAGCAGTGCGCTCGGACAGCGGTACGAGCAGTACTTC. This sequence encodes CASSALGQRYEQYF.

The chain recombines TRBV11-2 with TRBJ1-1; TRBD1 might be the D (5 bases). CDR3 length: 17 residues. Germline V gene sequence: CDR1 SGHAT, CDR2 FQNNGV. V lost 1 base, J lost 4 bases, and 19 bases lay in between. The CDR3 here is CASSLVIMGDHGTEAFF. The CDR3 nucleotides are TGTGCCAGCAGCTTAGTCATAATGGGGGATCACGGCACTGAAGCTTTCTTT.

The J gene is TRBJ2-1, the V gene TRBV10-1, with D possibly matching TRBD2 (5 bases). The CDR3 covers 14 residues. Looked up from germline, CDR1 is WNHNN and CDR2 is SYGVQD (reference sequence). V shed 4 bases and J shed 2 bases, with 9 bases lying between them. As DNA, the CDR3 is TGCGCCAGCAGTGCAAGCGGACCCTACAATGAGCAGTTCTTC. As protein: CASSASGPYNEQFF.

The V and J genes are TRBV5-1 and TRBJ1-1; D is undetermined. The V gene lost 2 bases and the J gene lost 5 bases, with 19 bases spanning the gap. Germline V gene lookup returns CDR1 SGHRS and CDR2 YFSETQ. The CDR3 spans 16 residues. The CDR3 protein is CASSFSKGRGETEAFF. DNA of the CDR3: TGCGCCAGCAGCTTCTCTAAGGGTCGGGGAGAGACTGAAGCTTTCTTT. Complete variable domain (other parts from reference TRBV5-1 and TRBJ1-1): KAGVTQTPRYLIKTRGQQVTLSCSPISGHRSVSWYQQTPGQGLQFLFEYFSETQRNKGNFPGRFSGRQFSNSRSEMNVSTLELGDSALYLCASSFSKGRGETEAFFGQGTRLTVV.

The chain recombines TRBV5-1 with TRBJ2-1, with a weak D call TRBD2 (5 bases). Between the trimmed V and J ends, which lost 0 bases and 2 bases, there was a span of 9 bases. This CDR3 comprises 15 residues. Germline V lookup: CDR1 SGHRS, CDR2 YFSETQ. The CDR3 nucleotides are TGCGCCAGCAGCTTGGGGGAGTTGGCCTACAATGAGCAGTTCTTC. Translated, it gives CASSLGELAYNEQFF.

This clone was detected only once. The chain couples TRBV28 to TRBJ2-1; D call uncertain. The germline gives CDR1 MDHEN, CDR2 SYDVKM. V gave up 11 bases and J gave up 2 bases, with 16 bases separating them. The CDR3 extends over 14 amino acids. CDR3 sequence: CALVGSWAYNEQFF. The DNA of the CDR3 is TGTGCCTTAGTCGGTTCTTGGGCCTACAATGAGCAGTTCTTC.

The chain employs TRBV19 and TRBJ2-3, with a weak D call TRBD2 (6 bases). The CDR3 totals 19 residues. Germline V CDR1 and CDR2: LNHDA, SQIVND (reference sequence). Trimming pared 0 bases from V and 0 bases from J, leaving 19 bases between. CDR3 amino acids: CASSIDQPGLLSSTDTQYF. CDR3 in DNA: TGTGCCAGTAGTATAGATCAACCCGGACTACTATCTAGCACAGATACGCAGTATTTT.

CDR3 DNA: TGCGCCAGCAGCTTACCTGGACTAGCGGGAGGGAATGCCCATACGCAGTATTTT. The encoded protein is CASSLPGLAGGNAHTQYF. The chain is built from TRBV5-1 and TRBJ2-3, with 15 positions matching TRBD2. Germline values: CDR1 SGHRS, CDR2 YFSETQ. V lost 2 bases, J lost 7 bases, and 11 bases stayed unmatched. The CDR3 consists of 18 residues.

This rearrangement joins TRBV28 to TRBJ2-3, with TRBD2 identical over 8 bases. This CDR3 has 16 residues. Germline loops: CDR1 MDHEN, CDR2 SYDVKM. V was pared by 6 bases and J by 4 bases, with 12 bases of the junction left unmatched. The CDR3 DNA reads as TGTGCCAGCAGCCAAAGACTAGCGCTCGGGGCAGATACGCAGTATTTT. Its protein product is CASSQRLALGADTQYF.

As concerns this clone: The same CDR3 can be traced to other DNA sequences in this sample. The CDR3 loop reads CASSPVEDTIYF. The CDR3 coding sequence is TGTGCCAGCTCACCAGTTGAGGACACCATATATTTT. The J gene is TRBJ1-3, the V gene TRBV18, with D hard to call. Per germline, CDR1 KGHSH and CDR2 LQKENI. The CDR3 contains 12 residues. V was clipped by 2 bases and J by 8 bases, with 7 bases between them. Drawing the rest from reference TRBV18 and TRBJ1-3, the complete variable domain is NAGVMQNPRHLVRRRGQEARLRCSPMKGHSHVYWYRQLPEEGLKFMVYLQKENIIDESGMPKERFSAEFPKEGPSILRIQQVVRGDSAAYFCASSPVEDTIYFGEGSWLTVV.

This clone was picked up one time. V and J are TRBV9 and TRBJ2-1; D not certain. V was clipped by 0 bases and J by 9 bases, with 13 bases between them. There are 14 residues in the CDR3. Germline CDR1 and CDR2: SGDLS and YYNGEE. The CDR3 region is CASSVGSLLSEQFF. In DNA form, the CDR3 reads TGTGCCAGCAGCGTAGGTTCCCTGTTGAGTGAGCAGTTCTTC.

The V gene is TRBV19, the J gene TRBJ1-1; D not resolved. Germline lookup yields CDR1 LNHDA and CDR2 SQIVND (reference sequence). V lost 2 bases and J 3 bases, leaving 4 bases between the germline ends. The CDR3 is 12 residues long. CDR3 in DNA: TGTGCCAGTAGTATACAGCACACTGAAGCTTTCTTT. Translation: CASSIQHTEAFF.

The V and J genes are TRBV19 and TRBJ2-1; 9 bases align to TRBD2. This CDR3 contains 17 residues. The ends lost 3 bases at V and 4 bases at J; junction bases unmatched: 10. Looked up from germline, CDR1 is LNHDA and CDR2 is SQIVND (reference sequence). The CDR3 region is CASSIDLVSGRYNEQFF. CDR3 bases: TGTGCCAGTAGTATTGACCTCGTAAGCGGGAGGTACAATGAGCAGTTCTTC.